Listed here are 30 T cell receptor beta chains from one sample, sequenced in a study of response to subunit inactivated influenza vaccine. TCRdb itself ran the RT-PCR reads through MiXCR, one entry per CDR3 protein. Among about 780,000 distinct CDR3 sequences listed, roughly 18% were seen once. This specimen was PBMCs from blood, taken roughly 5 days after vaccination. These receptor sequences come from a man aged 45-65 years who received an inactivated influenza vaccine.

The CDR3: CAISVQGNTEAFF. The CDR3 DNA sequence: TGTGCCATCAGTGTTCAAGGGAACACTGAAGCTTTCTTT. V gene TRBV10-3 combines with J gene TRBJ1-1; D call uncertain. Germline-derived CDR1 and CDR2 are ENHRY and SYGVKD. The CDR3 is made up of 13 amino acids. V was trimmed by 4 bases and J by 1 base, leaving 7 bases between them.

This chain uses TRBV11-2 with TRBJ2-3; 14 bases align to TRBD2. CDR3 length equals 19 residues. V was clipped by 5 bases and J by 1 base; unmatched bases: 11. Germline V gene lookup returns CDR1 SGHAT and CDR2 FQNNGV. The CDR3 DNA reads TGTGCCAGCAGCCCCCGACTAGCGGGGGGGCGACTACGCACAGATACGCAGTATTTT. Protein: CASSPRLAGGRLRTDTQYF.

The rearrangement joins TRBV7-4 to TRBJ2-3; 8 nucleotides align to TRBD2. This CDR3 contains 15 residues. Germline V gene sequence: CDR1 SGHVT, CDR2 SQSDAQ. The V segment lost 3 bases and the J segment 2 bases; nucleotides outside the gene matches: 4. DNA for the CDR3: TGTGCCAGCAGCTTCGGGGGGGGGCTCACAGATACGCAGTATTTT. This codes for CASSFGGGLTDTQYF. The variable domain in full, completed from reference TRBV7-4 and TRBJ2-3, reads GAGVSQSPRYKVAKRGRDVALRCDSISGHVTLYWYRQTLGQGSEVLTYSQSDAQRDKSGRPSGRFSAERPERSVSTLKIQRTEQGDSAVYLCASSFGGGLTDTQYFGPGTRLTVL.

The rearrangement links TRBV12-3 or TRBV12-4 to TRBJ1-5, with a tentative D call TRBD1 (6 bases). Trimming took off 2 bases at V and 7 bases at J, with 12 bases between the two ends. The CDR3 runs 14 residues. Written as DNA, the CDR3 is TGTGCCAGCAGTTTAAGCTCGGACAGACAGCCCCAGCATTTT. It codes for CASSLSSDRQPQHF.

V usage is TRBV5-6 and J usage is TRBJ2-5; 10 bases line up with TRBD1. Germline-derived CDR1 and CDR2 are SGHDT and YYEEEE. The V gene end was trimmed by 4 bases and the J gene end by 2 bases; junction bases not matched to a gene: 8. The CDR3 has 16 residues. This CDR3 reads CASSGWDRGRQETQYF. DNA for the CDR3: TGTGCCAGCAGCGGATGGGACAGGGGAAGACAAGAGACCCAGTACTTC.

Only a few counts were recorded for this clonotype. The chain links TRBV5-4 to TRBJ2-7, with unresolved D. Germline V gives CDR1 SGHNT, CDR2 YYREEE (reference sequence). V was cut by 4 bases and J by 2 bases, with 16 bases left in between. CDR3 size: 15 residues. The CDR3 DNA reads TGTGCCAGCAGCCCCTCGTCTCCGGGCGCCTACGAGCAGTACTTC. It codes for CASSPSSPGAYEQYF. The full variable domain, with the rest looked up from reference TRBV5-4 and TRBJ2-7, is ETGVTQSPTHLIKTRGQQVTLRCSSQSGHNTVSWYQQALGQGPQFIFQYYREEENGRGNFPPRFSGLQFPNYSSELNVNALELDDSALYLCASSPSSPGAYEQYFGPGTRLTVT.

This chain uses TRBV12-3 or TRBV12-4 with TRBJ2-1; D ambiguous. The V end lost 6 bases, the J end lost 5 bases, and 8 bases lay between the germline ends. The CDR3 is made up of 12 amino acids. The CDR3 protein is CASSHTDNEQFF. The CDR3 DNA is TGTGCCAGCAGCCACACCGACAATGAGCAGTTCTTC.

This chain uses TRBV24-1 with TRBJ2-1, with 9 bases matching TRBD1. Per the germline V gene, CDR1 is KGHDR and CDR2 is SFDVKD. Trimming took 4 bases from V and 10 from J; bases not matched to a gene: 4. The CDR3 spans 13 residues. The CDR3 coding sequence is TGTGCCACCAGTGACCCTGGACAGGGGGAGCAGTTCTTC. Translating it yields CATSDPGQGEQFF.

V and J are TRBV19 and TRBJ2-1; perhaps D is TRBD1 or TRBD2 (5 bases each). Germline V CDR1 and CDR2: LNHDA, SQIVND (reference sequence). The V end was cut by 5 bases, the J end by 5 bases, with 10 bases between. The CDR3 loop spans 13 amino acids. CDR3 bases: TGTGCCAGTAGTGTCGAGGGGAACAATGAGCAGTTCTTC. As protein: CASSVEGNNEQFF. The full variable domain, rest sourced from reference TRBV19 and TRBJ2-1, is DGGITQSPKYLFRKEGQNVTLSCEQNLNHDAMYWYRQDPGQGLRLIYYSQIVNDFQKGDIAEGYSVSREKKESFPLTVTSAQKNPTAFYLCASSVEGNNEQFFGPGTRLTVL.

The rearrangement joins TRBV28 to TRBJ2-2; 12 nucleotides match TRBD1. From germline, CDR1 is MDHEN and CDR2 SYDVKM. The CDR3 is made up of 16 amino acids. The J segment lost 7 bases and the V segment lost 6 bases, leaving 9 bases of the junction unmatched. The CDR3 nucleotides are TGTGCCAGCAGATCGGGACAGGGGGCGTCATACGGGGAGCTGTTTTTT. It translates to CASRSGQGASYGELFF.

This clonotype was detected many times. As DNA, the CDR3 is TGTGCCAGCAGCTCAGGACTAGTGGGGTCAGCAGATACGCAGTATTTT. The encoded protein is CASSSGLVGSADTQYF. V is TRBV7-8 and J is TRBJ2-3, with 7 bases matching TRBD2. The CDR3 runs 16 residues. Per the germline V gene, CDR1 is SGHVS and CDR2 is FQNEAQ. V shed 4 bases, J shed 4 bases, and the junction held 11 bases outside the gene matches.

The J gene is TRBJ2-1, the V gene TRBV20-1; TRBD2 matches 12 bases. J was trimmed by 0 bases and V by 1 base; bases with no gene match: 16. Germline CDR1 DFQATT, CDR2 SNEGSKA (reference sequence). The CDR3 length is 21 residues. DNA of the CDR3: TGCAGTGCTAGAGTAAGGGGGTGGACTAGCGGGAAATTTTTCTCCTACAATGAGCAGTTCTTC. Amino acid sequence: CSARVRGWTSGKFFSYNEQFF.

The chain joins TRBV30 to TRBJ1-5; D uncertain. The CDR3 contains 13 residues. Germline loops: CDR1 GTSNPN, CDR2 SVGIG (reference sequence). V was shortened by 3 bases and J by 6 bases, with 12 bases between the two germline ends. CDR3 nucleotide sequence: TGTGCCTGGAGCCTCGCGGTGGGTCAGCCCCAGCATTTT. It yields the protein CAWSLAVGQPQHF. Complete variable domain (other parts from reference TRBV30 and TRBJ1-5): SQTIHQWPATLVQPVGSPLSLECTVEGTSNPNLYWYRQAAGRGLQLLFYSVGIGQISSEVPQNLSASRPQDRQFILSSKKLLLSDSGFYLCAWSLAVGQPQHFGDGTRLSIL.

This clonotype was seen a handful of times. This rearrangement joins TRBV6-1 to TRBJ1-5; 7 positions agree with TRBD1. The CDR3 is 15 residues long. Germline CDR1 is MNHNS and CDR2 is SASEGT. Trimming removed 2 bases from V and 5 bases from J; junction bases left unmatched: 6. This CDR3 is CASSERDSRDQPQHF. Written as DNA, the CDR3 is TGTGCCAGCAGTGAACGGGACAGCAGAGATCAGCCCCAGCATTTT.

The chain is built from TRBV27 and TRBJ2-7; 7 nucleotides line up with TRBD2. Germline CDR1 and CDR2: MNHEY and SMNVEV (reference sequence). The J segment lost 5 bases and the V segment lost 5 bases, leaving 9 bases of the junction unmatched. This CDR3 is built from 14 residues. CDR3 in DNA: TGTGCCAGCAGTCTAACCTCTGCGGGGGACGAGCAGTACTTC. It codes for CASSLTSAGDEQYF.

Concerning this clonotype: Germline and junction disagree at one end, which may indicate a read error. This chain links TRBV12-3 or TRBV12-4 with TRBJ2-4; 8 bases map to TRBD2. CDR3 length: 14 residues. CDR3 in DNA: TGTGCCAGCAGTAGAGCGGGAGCCCAAAACATTCAGTACTTC. Translating gives CASSRAGAQNIQYF.

In this sample, this clonotype turned up many times. This chain joins TRBV27 and TRBJ2-7, with 8 bases lining up with TRBD2. Per the germline V gene, CDR1 is MNHEY and CDR2 is SMNVEV (reference sequence). The CDR3 has 14 residues. Trimming cost V 3 bases and J 2 bases; bases outside gene matches: 3. The CDR3, as DNA: TGTGCCAGCAGTTTTAGCGGGACCACCTACGAGCAGTACTTC. Amino acid sequence: CASSFSGTTYEQYF.

The genes are TRBV20-1 and TRBJ1-1; D not certain. V was cut by 5 bases and J by 6 bases, with 19 bases left in between. CDR1 is DFQATT, CDR2 SNEGSKA, per germline (reference sequence). This CDR3 has 14 residues. The CDR3 DNA reads TGCAGTGCTGCTTTTCTTGAGGGCGGTCCTGAAGCTTTCTTT. This sequence encodes CSAAFLEGGPEAFF.

This chain links TRBV12-5 with TRBJ2-7, with unresolved D. The CDR3 has 12 amino acids. Trimming shortened V by 0 bases and J by 7 bases, and 7 bases separated the two germline ends. CDR1 is LGHNT, CDR2 FRNRAP, per germline. CDR3 residues: CASGLVPREQYF. The CDR3 region has the DNA TGTGCTAGTGGTTTGGTACCAAGGGAGCAGTACTTC. Together with reference TRBV12-5 and TRBJ2-7, the CDR3 gives the full variable domain: DARVTQTPRHKVTEMGQEVTMRCQPILGHNTVFWYRQTMMQGLELLAYFRNRAPLDDSGMPKDRFSAEMPDATLATLKIQPSEPRDSAVYFCASGLVPREQYFGPGTRLTVT.

V is TRBV28 and J is TRBJ2-3, with a possible D match to TRBD1 (6 bases). Trimming took 10 bases from V and 2 from J, leaving 16 bases between them. Germline V gives CDR1 MDHEN, CDR2 SYDVKM. The CDR3 consists of 14 residues. The DNA for the CDR3 is TGTGCCACCGAGGACAGCTCCTACACAGATACGCAGTATTTT. Translated: CATEDSSYTDTQYF.

The chain links TRBV7-8 to TRBJ1-2; no clear D. V lost 2 bases to trimming and J lost 4 bases, with 11 bases between them. Germline V gene lookup returns CDR1 SGHVS and CDR2 FQNEAQ. This CDR3 is built from 14 residues. The CDR3 sequence: CASSLMKASYGYTF. In DNA, the CDR3 is TGTGCCAGCAGCTTAATGAAGGCCTCCTATGGCTACACCTTC.

The rearrangement uses TRBV5-1 and TRBJ1-6, with TRBD1 identical over 7 bases. The length of the CDR3 is 15 residues. The germline gives CDR1 SGHRS, CDR2 YFSETQ. After removal of 4 bases from V and 5 bases from J, the junction contained 6 bases not matched to a gene. Written as DNA, the CDR3 is TGCGCCAGCAGCCCCCGGGACAGCAATAATTCACCCCTCCACTTT. Its translation is CASSPRDSNNSPLHF.

This clonotype was seen only a few times. The junction departs from the called germline gene at one end, perhaps through a read error. The V gene is TRBV5-5, the J gene TRBJ2-3, with 7 positions matching TRBD1. This CDR3 comprises 13 residues. CDR1 is SGHKS, CDR2 YYEKEE, per germline (reference sequence). CDR3 sequence: CASSYPGTETQYF. The CDR3 DNA sequence: TGTGCCAGCAGCTATCCCGGGACAGAAACGCAGTATTTT.

There are a few counts of this clonotype. V and J are TRBV28 and TRBJ2-7; 9 nucleotides line up with TRBD2. CDR1 and CDR2 from the germline V gene are MDHEN and SYDVKM. With V trimmed by 4 bases and J by 2 bases, 6 bases remained unmatched. The CDR3 has 15 amino acids. The CDR3: CASSSPSGVTYEQYF. CDR3 coding DNA: TGTGCCAGCAGTTCACCTAGCGGGGTCACCTACGAGCAGTACTTC.

The V call is TRBV19, the J call TRBJ2-5; D call uncertain. This CDR3 contains 14 residues. V lost 2 bases and J lost 3, with 10 bases in between. The germline CDR1 and CDR2 sequences are LNHDA and SQIVND (reference sequence). The CDR3 sequence: CASSIWGEKETQYF. Written as DNA, the CDR3 is TGTGCCAGTAGTATATGGGGTGAAAAAGAGACCCAGTACTTC.

This clonotype was seen many times. J is TRBJ1-1 and V is TRBV12-3 or TRBV12-4, with 7 positions matching TRBD1. The CDR3 has 13 residues. Trimming removed 8 bases from V and 6 bases from J; junction bases left unmatched: 9. The CDR3, as DNA: TGTGCCAGCCGGACAGGAGGTTTGTCTGAAGCTTTCTTT. Its translation is CASRTGGLSEAFF.

The chain combines TRBV5-1 with TRBJ2-5; 7 positions match TRBD2. Germline CDR1 is SGHRS and CDR2 is YFSETQ. Trimming took 7 bases from V and 3 from J; bases not matched to a gene: 12. The CDR3 is 15 amino acids. CDR3 loop: CASSLGSAGEETQYF. For the CDR3, the DNA is TGCGCCAGCTCCCTCGGATCGGCGGGAGAAGAGACCCAGTACTTC.

This chain uses TRBV6-1 with TRBJ2-6, with D tentatively TRBD2 (6 bases). The CDR3 totals 14 residues. V gave up 7 bases and J gave up 0 bases, with 7 bases separating them. Per germline, CDR1 MNHNS and CDR2 SASEGT. This CDR3 reads CASKDYSGANVLTF. In nucleotides, the CDR3 is TGTGCCAGCAAGGACTACTCTGGGGCCAACGTCCTGACTTTC.

The sample holds a few counts of this clonotype. The V call is TRBV5-1, the J call TRBJ1-4; maybe TRBD1 (5 bases). With 3 bases removed from V and 8 bases from J, the gap between germline ends came to 20 bases. This CDR3 region has 16 residues. Germline CDR1 is SGHRS and CDR2 is YFSETQ. In DNA form, the CDR3 reads TGCGCCAGCAGCTACTACGGGCCAAGGGGTGACGAAAAACTGTTTTTT. Its protein is CASSYYGPRGDEKLFF.

This clonotype has only a few counts. J is TRBJ2-3 and V is TRBV4-1; no firm D call. CDR3 size: 16 residues. Germline V gene data show CDR1 as MGHRA and CDR2 as YSYEKL. Trimming pared 3 bases from V and 2 bases from J, leaving 15 bases between. CDR3 loop: CASSQEGRTITDTQYF. The CDR3 DNA is TGCGCCAGCAGCCAGGAAGGACGGACGATCACAGATACGCAGTATTTT.